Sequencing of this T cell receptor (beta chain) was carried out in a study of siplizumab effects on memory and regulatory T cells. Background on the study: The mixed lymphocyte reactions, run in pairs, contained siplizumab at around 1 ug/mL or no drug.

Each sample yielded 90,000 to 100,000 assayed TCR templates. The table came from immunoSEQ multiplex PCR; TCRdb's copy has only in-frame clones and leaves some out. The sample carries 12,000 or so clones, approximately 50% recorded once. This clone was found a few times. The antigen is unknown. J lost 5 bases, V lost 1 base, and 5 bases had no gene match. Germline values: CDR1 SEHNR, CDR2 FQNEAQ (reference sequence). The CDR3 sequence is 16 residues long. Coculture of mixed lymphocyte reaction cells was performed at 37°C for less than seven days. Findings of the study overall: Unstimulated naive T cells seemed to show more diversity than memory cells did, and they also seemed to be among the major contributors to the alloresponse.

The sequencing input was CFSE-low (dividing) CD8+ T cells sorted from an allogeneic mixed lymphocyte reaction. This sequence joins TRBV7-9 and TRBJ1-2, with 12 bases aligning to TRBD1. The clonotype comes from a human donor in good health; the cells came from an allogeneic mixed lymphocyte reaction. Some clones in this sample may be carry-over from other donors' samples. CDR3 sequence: CASSLGGTGGPYGYTF. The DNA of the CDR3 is TGTGCCAGCAGCTTAGGAGGGACAGGGGGCCCTTATGGCTACACCTTC.